Included here is one TCR beta chain sequence, with context. This clonotype has only a few counts. Its binding antigen is unknown. No quality values exist for individual bases; no much larger clone is one base distant. The V end loses 6 bases and the J end loses 6 bases, and a stretch of 14 bases separates them. The CDR3 holds 14 amino acids from the cysteine to the phenylalanine. Left in the record is the CDR3 DNA by itself, 42 bases read in frame from the first base. CDR1 and CDR2 are drawn from the germline V gene: SNHLY, FYNNEI. The record originates from a study of T cell repertoires in cytomegalovirus infection (dated by TCRdb to between 2018 and 2021). With regard to the full study: Peptide stimulations targeted recently identified HLA-C-restricted CMV epitopes, whose presentation resists viral immunomodulation, together with well-studied HLA-B-restricted epitopes. Because public TCR beta signatures pointed to carriage of CMV infection together with the matching HLA type, the HLA type of each donor mattered for the analysis.

Sequencing relied on an Illumina HiSeq 1500. TCRdb itself trimmed the public reads at Q25 with fastp, ran MiXCR and retained productive beta chains. Every entry covers one CDR3 protein and lists the most common genes and DNA from its rows. The sample yields roughly 78,000 distinct CDR3 sequences; 35% to 45% were counted once. Approximately 95% of the sample lies in the top ten. The treatment or condition label corresponds to: in vitro stimulation with specific CMV peptide epitopes to enrich CMV-specific T cells. Results the study describes overall, beyond this receptor: The ex vivo response was dominated by HLA-C-restricted CMV-specific TCR beta clonotypes, and the single most frequent clonotype in two of eight donors was supplied by these HLA-C-restricted clonotypes. Cumulative frequency of public TCR beta family members discriminated carriers of CMV infection plus the relevant HLA type in this cohort and an independent approximately 350-donor cohort.

The source is a human donor in good health (CMV status not recorded). Some clones in this sample may be carry-over from other donors' samples. Recombination linked TRBV2 to TRBJ2-2; the D gene is possibly TRBD1, with 5 bases matching. The sample in question was CD8+ T cells from cultured PBMCs, obtained from culture after CMV antigen stimulation. CDR3 protein: CASRPNQGAGELFF. The sequenced DNA: TGTGCCAGCAGACCCAATCAGGGTGCCGGGGAGCTGTTTTTT.